This T cell receptor beta chain was sequenced for a study of OX40 agonist ivuxolimab in advanced cancers. Turning to the study itself: Earlier treatment with anti-PD-1, anti-PD-L1 or anti-CTLA-4 was permitted, and approximately 38% had received some. Two cutaneous melanoma patients and one hepatocellular carcinoma patient, three in all, had partial responses.

Concerning this clone: As yet, its antigen is unknown.

This CDR3 has 15 amino acids. V was pared by 2 bases and J by 13 bases, with 12 bases of the junction left unmatched. CDR1 SNHLY and CDR2 FYNNEI come from the germline V gene. Study observations and caveats: Clonal expansion was seen in CD4+ and CD8+ blood T cells by week 6 at 0.1 to 3.0 mg/kg.

Generated by immunoSEQ multiplex PCR, the TCRdb table keeps only in-frame clones and is missing some. The sample includes tens of thousands of clones, around 85% of them seen just once. The sample was CD4+ or CD8+ T cells sorted from blood, taken in a trial of the OX40 agonist ivuxolimab. This chain joins TRBV2 and TRBJ2-2; the match to TRBD2 covers 8 bases. The TCR sequence derives from an adult with an advanced solid tumor such as melanoma, head and neck, liver or kidney cancer. The DNA of the CDR3 is TGTGCCAGCAGTGAACAGACTAGCGCCATGGCCCGGCTGTTTTTT. This sequence encodes CASSEQTSAMARLFF.